This passage covers 32 T cell receptor beta chains from one sample sequenced in a study of CD8 T cells in Susac syndrome. Random hexamers were used to reverse transcribe an amount of roughly 0.5 to 1 ug RNA. TCRdb re-called the immunoSEQ multiplex PCR reads with MiXCR, one entry per CDR3 protein. The repertoire consists of approximately 160,000 distinct CDR3 sequences, with approximately 93% occurring once and the leading ten covering 0.08% to 0.095%. The sample comprised CD4+ T cells from PBMCs. The receptors stem from a human donor with multiple sclerosis.

V and J are TRBV7-2 and TRBJ2-5; D uncertain. The V end was cut by 2 bases, the J end by 7 bases, with 14 bases between. CDR3 length: 14 amino acids. In germline, CDR1 is SGHTA, CDR2 FQGNSA. In DNA, the CDR3 is TGTGCCAGCAGCTTACGCCGGCAGGACGGGACCCAGTACTTC. Protein product: CASSLRRQDGTQYF.

V usage is TRBV12-3 or TRBV12-4 and J usage is TRBJ1-3; TRBD1 might be the D (5 bases). Deletions cut 6 bases from V and 0 bases from J, with 12 bases between. The CDR3 has 15 residues. Here the CDR3 reads CASRHRRISGNTIYF. The CDR3 DNA is TGTGCCAGCAGACACAGGCGGATCTCTGGAAACACCATATATTTT.

The chain recombines TRBV7-9 with TRBJ2-3, with unresolved D. Germline V gene sequence: CDR1 SEHNR, CDR2 FQNEAQ (reference sequence). V shed 8 bases and J shed 2 bases, with 14 bases lying between them. This CDR3 has 14 amino acids. The CDR3 coding sequence is TGTGCCAGCCATACGGGCGGATACACAGATACGCAGTATTTT. Residues: CASHTGGYTDTQYF.

The rearrangement links TRBV20-1 to TRBJ1-1; 8 bases fit TRBD1. The V and J ends lost 5 bases and 3 bases, in that order; junction bases with no gene match: 8. Germline V gene lookup returns CDR1 DFQATT and CDR2 SNEGSKA (reference sequence). This CDR3 contains 14 residues. The DNA for the CDR3 is TGCAGTGCTGTCCGGGACAGGTACTACACTGAAGCTTTCTTT. This gives the protein CSAVRDRYYTEAFF.

The chain's CDR3 is CASIDRGPVRGYTF. The CDR3 DNA is TGTGCCAGTATTGACAGGGGCCCCGTGAGAGGCTACACCTTC. The genes are TRBV19 and TRBJ1-2, with TRBD1 matching 8 bases. V gave up 7 bases and J gave up 8 bases; unmatched junction bases: 12. Germline CDR1 is LNHDA and CDR2 is SQIVND (reference sequence). The CDR3 totals 14 residues.

This clonotype was seen once. The J gene is TRBJ2-5, the V gene TRBV28; TRBD2 agrees at 10 bases. This CDR3 is 15 amino acids long. V lost 7 bases and J lost 2; bases outside the gene matches: 7. CDR1 is MDHEN and CDR2 is SYDVKM in the germline V gene. CDR3: CASNPGLAFQETQYF. The DNA for the CDR3 is TGTGCCAGCAATCCGGGACTAGCGTTTCAAGAGACCCAGTACTTC.

This chain uses TRBV5-4 with TRBJ1-2; the D gene is possibly TRBD1 (6 bases). Trimming removed 0 bases from V and 3 bases from J, with 6 bases in between. This CDR3 comprises 13 residues. Per germline, CDR1 SGHNT and CDR2 YYREEE (reference sequence). The CDR3 here is CASSLAGDYGYTF. CDR3 sequence (DNA): TGTGCCAGCAGCTTGGCAGGGGACTATGGCTACACCTTC.

V is TRBV4-3 and J is TRBJ2-2, with 7 positions matching TRBD2. This CDR3 comprises 17 residues. The germline V gene encodes CDR1 LGHNA and CDR2 YSLEER. V gave up 0 bases and J gave up 3 bases; unmatched junction bases: 7. CDR3 sequence reads: CASSQDRPGLDTGELFF. As DNA, the CDR3 is TGCGCCAGCAGCCAAGATCGTCCAGGACTAGACACCGGGGAGCTGTTTTTT.

This clonotype was picked up one time. The genes are TRBV30 and TRBJ2-7; D is ambiguous. CDR3 length: 11 residues. Germline V gene lookup returns CDR1 GTSNPN and CDR2 SVGIG (reference sequence). Trimming shortened V by 0 bases and J by 8 bases, and 8 bases separated the two germline ends. CDR3 region: CAWSVDQKQYF. The CDR3 DNA is TGTGCCTGGAGTGTGGACCAGAAGCAGTACTTC.

The chain couples TRBV5-1 to TRBJ2-1; 7 positions agree with TRBD2. CDR1 and CDR2 (germline): SGHRS, YFSETQ. With 2 bases clipped from V and 3 bases from J, the junction kept 5 bases outside the gene matches. CDR3 length equals 15 residues. The CDR3 nucleotides are TGCGCCAGCAGCTTTGTGGGAGGGGACTACAATGAGCAGTTCTTC. It translates to CASSFVGGDYNEQFF. The whole variable domain, remainder taken from reference TRBV5-1 and TRBJ2-1, is KAGVTQTPRYLIKTRGQQVTLSCSPISGHRSVSWYQQTPGQGLQFLFEYFSETQRNKGNFPGRFSGRQFSNSRSEMNVSTLELGDSALYLCASSFVGGDYNEQFFGPGTRLTVL.

The rearrangement links TRBV20-1 to TRBJ1-4, with 8 bases matching TRBD1. Germline trimming cut 6 bases from V and 0 bases from J; bases unmatched to any gene: 9. Germline V lookup: CDR1 DFQATT, CDR2 SNEGSKA (reference sequence). The CDR3 runs to 16 residues. CDR3: CSATRQGQPTNEKLFF. The DNA of the CDR3 is TGCAGTGCCACCCGACAGGGGCAACCAACTAATGAAAAACTGTTTTTT.

The chain recombines TRBV14 with TRBJ2-1; D unresolved. Between the trimmed V and J ends, which lost 3 bases and 9 bases, there was a span of 6 bases. The CDR3 has 11 residues. CDR1 is SGHDN, CDR2 FVKESK, per germline. CDR3 nucleotides: TGTGCCAGCAGCCAGCATAGTGAGCAGTTCTTC. It codes for CASSQHSEQFF.

The chain is built from TRBV4-2 and TRBJ2-1; D gene unclear. CDR1 and CDR2 from the germline V gene are LGHNA and YNFKEQ. The length of the CDR3 is 11 residues. V was cut by 1 base and J by 8 bases, with 3 bases left in between. CDR3 sequence reads: CASSQVYEQFF. DNA of the CDR3: TGTGCCAGCAGCCAAGTCTATGAGCAGTTCTTC.

The chain links TRBV5-1 to TRBJ2-1; D tentatively fits TRBD1 or TRBD2 (6 bases each). Between the trimmed V and J ends, which lost 0 bases and 3 bases, there was a span of 10 bases. This CDR3 contains 15 residues. Germline V CDR1 and CDR2: SGHRS, YFSETQ. As DNA, the CDR3 is TGCGCCAGCAGCTTGGGCAGGGGACTCTACAATGAGCAGTTCTTC. This translates into CASSLGRGLYNEQFF.

V gene TRBV9 combines with J gene TRBJ2-1; 10 positions match TRBD2. Trimming at V came to 0 bases and at J to 4 bases, leaving 4 bases not matched to a gene. Looked up from germline, CDR1 is SGDLS and CDR2 is YYNGEE. The CDR3 has 16 amino acids. CDR3 nucleotides: TGTGCCAGCAGCGTAGGGGGACTAGCGTGGTACAATGAGCAGTTCTTC. It codes for CASSVGGLAWYNEQFF.

V is TRBV12-3 or TRBV12-4 and J is TRBJ2-1; 7 nucleotides align to TRBD1. This CDR3 is built from 12 residues. Germline trimming cut 10 bases from V and 4 bases from J; bases unmatched to any gene: 4. CDR3 coding DNA: TGTGCCACTACGACAGGGTACAATGAGCAGTTCTTC. Amino acid sequence: CATTTGYNEQFF.

The chain couples TRBV6-1 to TRBJ2-1, with a tentative D call TRBD2 (6 bases). This CDR3 comprises 22 residues. Trimming shortened V by 1 base and J by 0 bases, and 28 bases separated the two germline ends. CDR1 and CDR2 (germline): MNHNS, SASEGT. CDR3 bases: TGTGCCAGCAGTGAAGAATTCATGGGGGGACTCCTGCCTGTTAGCTCCTACAATGAGCAGTTCTTC. Translating gives CASSEEFMGGLLPVSSYNEQFF.

This rearrangement joins TRBV11-2 to TRBJ2-1, with TRBD2 matching over 10 bases. Trimming took 3 bases from V and 0 from J; bases not matched to a gene: 20. Germline V CDR1 and CDR2: SGHAT, FQNNGV. There are 22 residues in the CDR3. The CDR3 DNA reads TGTGCCAGCAGCTTCTCAGCCGTTATAGCGGGAGGCCGCCTAAGCTCCTACAATGAGCAGTTCTTC. As protein: CASSFSAVIAGGRLSSYNEQFF. Filled out from reference TRBV11-2 and TRBJ2-1, the complete variable domain reads EAGVAQSPRYKIIEKRQSVAFWCNPISGHATLYWYQQILGQGPKLLIQFQNNGVVDDSQLPKDRFSAERLKGVDSTLKIQPAKLEDSAVYLCASSFSAVIAGGRLSSYNEQFFGPGTRLTVL.

The chain carries TRBV27 and TRBJ2-3, with 7 bases identical to TRBD1. The CDR3 loop spans 17 amino acids. Trimming took 5 bases from V and 2 from J; bases not matched to a gene: 13. Germline V gene lookup returns CDR1 MNHEY and CDR2 SMNVEV (reference sequence). The CDR3 region has the DNA TGTGCCAGCAGTCCCGGGACAGCTTCATTCTTCACAGATACGCAGTATTTT. It codes for CASSPGTASFFTDTQYF.

This clonotype was counted once. The V and J genes are TRBV7-3 and TRBJ2-1; no definite D call. The CDR3 contains 16 residues. The V end was cut by 5 bases, the J end by 2 bases, with 16 bases between. Germline CDR1 SGHTA, CDR2 FQGTGA. The DNA for the CDR3 is TGTGCCAGCAGCCTCCTAGGGCCTACCACCTACAATGAGCAGTTCTTC. Translated, it gives CASSLLGPTTYNEQFF.

This clonotype was seen just once. V gene TRBV2 combines with J gene TRBJ2-2; 8 bases map to TRBD2. V trimming: 4 bases; J trimming: 4 bases; junction bases outside the gene matches: 5. Germline CDR1 is SNHLY and CDR2 is FYNNEI. The CDR3 covers 15 residues. The CDR3 DNA is TGTGCCAGCAGTGTAGGTCTAGCGGGCACCGGGGAGCTGTTTTTT. This translates into CASSVGLAGTGELFF.

The chain employs TRBV5-4 and TRBJ2-6; 7 nucleotides align to TRBD2. The germline V gene encodes CDR1 SGHNT and CDR2 YYREEE (reference sequence). The J segment lost 3 bases and the V segment lost 4 bases, leaving 16 bases of the junction unmatched. The CDR3 runs 19 residues. CDR3 loop: CASSGRGGAGLGGANVLTF. CDR3 nucleotides: TGTGCCAGCAGCGGCCGGGGAGGGGCGGGGCTAGGTGGGGCCAACGTCCTGACTTTC.

V gene TRBV6-2 or TRBV6-3 combines with J gene TRBJ1-1; no definite D call. The CDR3 is 13 amino acids. Germline lookup yields CDR1 MNHEY and CDR2 SVGEGT. Trimming shortened V by 2 bases and J by 8 bases, and 12 bases separated the two germline ends. CDR3 nucleotides: TGTGCCAGCAGTTACGCCGGGCTCGCAGAAGCTTTCTTT. It specifies CASSYAGLAEAFF.

For the CDR3, the DNA is TGCAGCGTATCGGGACAGATGAACACTGAAGCTTTCTTT. It encodes CSVSGQMNTEAFF. The rearrangement links TRBV29-1 to TRBJ1-1; TRBD1 matches 7 bases. The germline CDR1 and CDR2 sequences are SQVTM and ANQGSEA. This CDR3 region has 13 residues. With V trimmed by 6 bases and J by 0 bases, 4 bases remained unmatched. Together with reference TRBV29-1 and TRBJ1-1, the CDR3 gives the full variable domain: SAVISQKPSRDICQRGTSLTIQCQVDSQVTMMFWYRQQPGQSLTLIATANQGSEATYESGFVIDKFPISRPNLTFSTLTVSNMSPEDSSIYLCSVSGQMNTEAFFGQGTRLTVV.

This clonotype was recorded only once. The chain carries TRBV6-5 and TRBJ1-5, with a weak D call TRBD1 (5 bases). The V gene's germline CDR1 is MNHEY and CDR2 SVGAGI. V shed 2 bases and J shed 3 bases, with 11 bases lying between them. The CDR3 loop spans 15 amino acids. The DNA of the CDR3 is TGTGCCAGCAGTTACGGGGGGATCGACAATCAGCCCCAGCATTTT. It yields the protein CASSYGGIDNQPQHF.

This chain links TRBV25-1 with TRBJ1-6, with a possible D match to TRBD1 (5 bases). CDR3 length: 15 residues. V was shortened by 0 bases and J by 6 bases, with 9 bases between the two germline ends. Germline CDR1 reads MGHDK; CDR2 reads SYGVNS. CDR3 sequence reads: CASSEYKGSNSPLHF. The CDR3 region has the DNA TGTGCCAGCAGTGAATACAAGGGGAGTAATTCACCCCTCCACTTT.

CDR3 region: CASSPRGSGGMETQYF. DNA of the CDR3: TGTGCCAGCAGTCCAAGGGGGTCGGGAGGGATGGAGACCCAGTACTTC. The V and J genes are TRBV9 and TRBJ2-5; the match to TRBD2 covers 8 bases. The V and J ends lost 5 bases and 5 bases, in that order; junction bases with no gene match: 14. CDR1 SGDLS and CDR2 YYNGEE come from the germline V gene. The CDR3 runs to 16 residues.

The chain is built from TRBV11-2 and TRBJ1-2; 7 positions match TRBD1. This CDR3 is 15 amino acids long. V was clipped by 4 bases and J by 5 bases; unmatched bases: 10. Germline V CDR1 and CDR2: SGHAT, FQNNGV. CDR3 protein: CASSSYRGRSYGYTF. As DNA, the CDR3 is TGTGCCAGCAGCTCGTACAGGGGAAGAAGTTATGGCTACACCTTC.

This clonotype was observed a single time. The chain is built from TRBV7-2 and TRBJ1-2; D is unresolved. Trimming cost V 3 bases and J 0 bases, with 8 bases left between them. The CDR3 is made up of 14 amino acids. Germline lookup yields CDR1 SGHTA and CDR2 FQGNSA. The CDR3 DNA follows: TGTGCCAGCAGCTTCTTCACATCTAACTATGGCTACACCTTC. Its protein is CASSFFTSNYGYTF.

The rearrangement uses TRBV3-1 and TRBJ2-7; D ambiguous. Trimming left V 4 bases short and J 1 base short, with 11 bases between. Germline-derived CDR1 and CDR2 are LGHDT and YNNKEL (reference sequence). This CDR3 comprises 14 residues. The CDR3 nucleotides are TGTGCCAGCAGCCCTCGGGCCGATTCCTACGAGCAGTACTTC. As protein: CASSPRADSYEQYF.

V gene TRBV24-1 combines with J gene TRBJ2-1; weak D call: TRBD2 (5 bases). Germline-derived CDR1 and CDR2 are KGHDR and SFDVKD. The CDR3 covers 15 residues. Trimming shortened V by 9 bases and J by 6 bases, and 20 bases separated the two germline ends. CDR3 residues: CATQRAGSGSNEQFF. DNA of the CDR3: TGTGCCACCCAAAGGGCCGGATCGGGGAGCAATGAGCAGTTCTTC.

This clonotype was seen once. The chain links TRBV5-1 to TRBJ2-7; D is ambiguous. Germline assignment: CDR1 SGHRS and CDR2 YFSETQ. Trimming stripped 3 bases from V and 2 bases from J, with 9 bases between. The CDR3 extends over 13 amino acids. The CDR3 bases are TGCGCCAGCAGCTCGGACGGACCCTACGAGCAGTACTTC. Residues: CASSSDGPYEQYF.